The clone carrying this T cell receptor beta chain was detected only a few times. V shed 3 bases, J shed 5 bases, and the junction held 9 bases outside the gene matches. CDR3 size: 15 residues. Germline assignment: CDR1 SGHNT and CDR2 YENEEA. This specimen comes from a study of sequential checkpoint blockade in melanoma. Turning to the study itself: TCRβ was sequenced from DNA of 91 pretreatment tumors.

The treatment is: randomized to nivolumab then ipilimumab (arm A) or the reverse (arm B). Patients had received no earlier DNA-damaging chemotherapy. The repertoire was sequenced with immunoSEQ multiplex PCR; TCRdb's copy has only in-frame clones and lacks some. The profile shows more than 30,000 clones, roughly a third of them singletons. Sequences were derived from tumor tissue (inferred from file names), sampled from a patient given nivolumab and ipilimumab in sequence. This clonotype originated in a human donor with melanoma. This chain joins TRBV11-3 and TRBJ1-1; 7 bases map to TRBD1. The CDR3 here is CASSLVRDRETEAFF. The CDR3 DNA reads TGTGCCAGCAGCTTGGTCCGAGACAGGGAAACTGAAGCTTTCTTT.